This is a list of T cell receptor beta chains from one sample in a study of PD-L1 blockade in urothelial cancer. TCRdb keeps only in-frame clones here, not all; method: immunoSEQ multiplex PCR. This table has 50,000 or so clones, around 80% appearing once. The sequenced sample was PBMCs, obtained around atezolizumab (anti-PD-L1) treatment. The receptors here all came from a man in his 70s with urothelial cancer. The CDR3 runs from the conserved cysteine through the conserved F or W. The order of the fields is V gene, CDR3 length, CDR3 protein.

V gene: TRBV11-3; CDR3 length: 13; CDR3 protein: CASSWVGGDTQYF
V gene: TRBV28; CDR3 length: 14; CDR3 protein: CASPGKGPHYEQYF
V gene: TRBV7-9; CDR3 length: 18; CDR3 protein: CASSRVGTSGSLGDTQYF
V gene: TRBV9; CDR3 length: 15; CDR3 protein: CASSSQGRANEKLFF
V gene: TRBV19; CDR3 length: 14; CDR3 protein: CASSIGAGGYEQYF
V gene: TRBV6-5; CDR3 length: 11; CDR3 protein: CASSRDYEQYF
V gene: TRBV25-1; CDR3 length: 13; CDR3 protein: CASSEYTRLEAFF
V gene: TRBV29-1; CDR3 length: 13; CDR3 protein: CSVEGQVPYEQYF
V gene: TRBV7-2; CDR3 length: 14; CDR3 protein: CASSLQGSYNEQFF
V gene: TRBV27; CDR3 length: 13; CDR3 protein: CASSFSNYGTQYF
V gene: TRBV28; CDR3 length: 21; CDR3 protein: CASTTTPFKLMKDRVNTEAFF